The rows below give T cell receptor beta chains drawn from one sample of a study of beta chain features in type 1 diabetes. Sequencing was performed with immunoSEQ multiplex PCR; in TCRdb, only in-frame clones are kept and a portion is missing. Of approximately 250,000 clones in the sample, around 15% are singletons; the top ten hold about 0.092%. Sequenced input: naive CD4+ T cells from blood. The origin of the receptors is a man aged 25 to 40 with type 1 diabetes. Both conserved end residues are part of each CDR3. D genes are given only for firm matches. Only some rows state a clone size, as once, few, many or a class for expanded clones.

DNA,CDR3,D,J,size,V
TGCAGTGCCCCATGGTACAATGAGCAGTTCTTC,CSAPWYNEQFF,NA,TRBJ2-1,NA,TRBV20-1
TGTGCCAGCAGCGCAATGGGGACTGAAGCTTTCTTT,CASSAMGTEAFF,NA,TRBJ1-1,NA,TRBV7-9
TGCAGCGTTCGGCTAGCGGGCACCGGGGAGCTGTTTTTT,CSVRLAGTGELFF,TRBD2,TRBJ2-2,few,TRBV29-1
TGCGCCAGCAGCATCCGACCACACAGGAGGGAAGAGACCCAGTACTTC,CASSIRPHRREETQYF,NA,TRBJ2-5,NA,TRBV5-1
TGTGCCAGCAGCTTAGATCGGTCGGATACGCAGTATTTT,CASSLDRSDTQYF,NA,TRBJ2-3,NA,TRBV11-2
TGTGCCAGCAGCCAAGTCTACCGACTAGTTGGCGCCAATGAGCAGTTCTTC,CASSQVYRLVGANEQFF,NA,TRBJ2-1,NA,TRBV14
TGTGCCAGCAGCGTAGGGGACGTTGTGGCAGATACGCAGTATTTT,CASSVGDVVADTQYF,NA,TRBJ2-3,NA,TRBV9
TGTGCCAGCACGAACCGGCAAGAGACCCAGTACTTC,CASTNRQETQYF,NA,TRBJ2-5,few,TRBV6-5
TGTGCCATCAGTGACTCGACAGGGGGCTCTGGGGCCAACGTCCTGACTTTC,CAISDSTGGSGANVLTF,TRBD1,TRBJ2-6,few,TRBV10-3
TGTGCCAGCACCTTATCAGGGACTAGCGGCTACGAGCAGTACTTC,CASTLSGTSGYEQYF,TRBD2,TRBJ2-7,NA,TRBV7-2
TGTGCCATCAGTCCGACGAGCGACAGGGGTCGTACTGAAGCTTTCTTT,CAISPTSDRGRTEAFF,TRBD1,TRBJ1-1,few,TRBV10-3
TGTGCCAGCAGCTTGGGGAGCGGCGGGAGTATGACAGATACGCAGTATTTT,CASSLGSGGSMTDTQYF,TRBD2,TRBJ2-3,NA,TRBV5-4
TGTGCCAGCACCCCGGGGTTTAAGCAGTACTTC,CASTPGFKQYF,NA,TRBJ2-7,NA,TRBV25-1
TGTGCCAGCAGCTGGACAGAACTAGCGGGAGGACCCGGCGAGCAGTACTTC,CASSWTELAGGPGEQYF,TRBD2,TRBJ2-7,NA,TRBV7-9
TGTGCCAGTAGATTCTCGGGAGGAGGCACCGGGGAGCTGTTTTTT,CASRFSGGGTGELFF,TRBD2,TRBJ2-2,few,TRBV28
TGTGCCAGCAGCTTCATGTCGGGACAGGGAAACTATGGCTACACCTTC,CASSFMSGQGNYGYTF,TRBD1,TRBJ1-2,NA,TRBV7-2
TGCAGCGTCTTGGACAGCGGGGATCAGCCCCAGCATTTT,CSVLDSGDQPQHF,NA,TRBJ1-5,few,TRBV29-1
TGTGCCAGCAGCTCCTTCCGGGACGAAGAAGAGACCCAGTACTTC,CASSSFRDEEETQYF,NA,TRBJ2-5,NA,TRBV7-9
TGTGCCAGCAGCGTAGACAGATACAATGAGCAGTTCTTC,CASSVDRYNEQFF,NA,TRBJ2-1,few,TRBV28
TGTGCCAGCAGCTTACAGTACGAGCAGTACTTC,CASSLQYEQYF,NA,TRBJ2-7,NA,TRBV11-2
TGTGCCAGCCCCAAGGGCGGGACAGGGAGCGAAAAACTGTTTTTT,CASPKGGTGSEKLFF,TRBD1,TRBJ1-4,few,TRBV7-9
TGCGCCAGCAGCCGATGGACAGGGGGACTCCAAGAGACCCAGTACTTC,CASSRWTGGLQETQYF,TRBD1,TRBJ2-5,NA,TRBV4-3
TGTGCCAGCAGCTCCCCGGGACAGGGGGCCTATGAGCAGTTCTTC,CASSSPGQGAYEQFF,TRBD1,TRBJ2-1,few,TRBV7-9
TGCGCCAGCAGCCAAGACCTAGCGGCGAGCTCCTACAATGAGCAGTTCTTC,CASSQDLAASSYNEQFF,TRBD2,TRBJ2-1,few,TRBV4-1
TGTGCCAGTAGTATAAGACAAGCGGAGACCCAGTACTTC,CASSIRQAETQYF,NA,TRBJ2-5,few,TRBV19
TGTGCCATCAACTCGGGACTAGCGGACAATGAGCAGTTCTTC,CAINSGLADNEQFF,TRBD2,TRBJ2-1,NA,TRBV10-3
TGTGCCAGCAGCTCCCTGACAGGGGAGCAGGAGTTCTTC,CASSSLTGEQEFF,TRBD1,TRBJ2-1,few,TRBV7-8
TGCAGTGCTGGAGACCTGAGCTACACCTTC,CSAGDLSYTF,NA,TRBJ1-2,few,TRBV20-1
TGTGCCAGCAGCCAAGATCTAGGGAGGGAGCTGTTTTTT,CASSQDLGRELFF,NA,TRBJ2-2,NA,TRBV14
TGTGCCAGCAGTTGGGGACAAGCTAGGGGAGATACGCAGTATTTT,CASSWGQARGDTQYF,NA,TRBJ2-3,few,TRBV6-6
TGTGCCAGCAGTTTAGCAGGACGCCTCCAGGCTTTCTTT,CASSLAGRLQAFF,NA,TRBJ1-1,NA,TRBV25-1
TGCAGCAGCCAGACAGAAAACATTCAGTACTTC,CSSQTENIQYF,NA,TRBJ2-4,NA,TRBV29-1
TGTGCCAGCAGCTTAGGGTCTGGCACAGATACGCAGTATTTT,CASSLGSGTDTQYF,NA,TRBJ2-3,NA,TRBV7-9
TGCAGCGTTGCGACAAATAGCAATCAGCCCCAGCATTTT,CSVATNSNQPQHF,NA,TRBJ1-5,few,TRBV29-1
TGTGCCAGCAGCATGACACAGGCGTACAATGAGCAGTTCTTC,CASSMTQAYNEQFF,NA,TRBJ2-1,few,TRBV5-4
TGCAGTGGGAGAAACGGGGATACGCAGTATTTT,CSGRNGDTQYF,NA,TRBJ2-3,NA,TRBV20-1
TGTGCCAGCAGCGTAGGGAGTAGCGGAGTCACCGGGGAGCTGTTTTTT,CASSVGSSGVTGELFF,NA,TRBJ2-2,few,TRBV9
TGCGCCAGCAGCTCCGGGGGCACAGATACGCAGTATTTT,CASSSGGTDTQYF,NA,TRBJ2-3,once,TRBV5-1
TGTGCCAGCAGCTTAATGGGCTCGGGACTAGCAAGCACCGGGGAGCTGTTTTTT,CASSLMGSGLASTGELFF,TRBD2,TRBJ2-2,NA,TRBV7-3
TGCAGTGCGATGACAGATACGCAGTATTTT,CSAMTDTQYF,NA,TRBJ2-3,few,TRBV20-1
TGCAGCGTTGAACGAGAGAACACTGAAGCTTTCTTT,CSVERENTEAFF,NA,TRBJ1-1,NA,TRBV29-1
TGTGCCAGCAGCCAAATTTCCTCTAGGCTGGAGACCTACGAGCAGTACTTC,CASSQISSRLETYEQYF,NA,TRBJ2-7,NA,TRBV14
TGTGCCACCAGCAGAGGTGGTGGGTCGGTAAGTCAGCCCCAGCATTTT,CATSRGGGSVSQPQHF,NA,TRBJ1-5,few,TRBV15
TGCAGCGTTGTAAAGGGACTAGCGGCAACAGATACGCAGTATTTT,CSVVKGLAATDTQYF,TRBD2,TRBJ2-3,NA,TRBV29-1
TGTGCCTGGACTGCAAAGATCGGGACAGGGAGGGATACGCAGTATTTT,CAWTAKIGTGRDTQYF,TRBD1,TRBJ2-3,few,TRBV30
TGCGCCAGCAGCCAAGAGGGCTATGGCTACACCTTC,CASSQEGYGYTF,NA,TRBJ1-2,NA,TRBV4-1
TGTGCCAGCTCACGGGCGGGAGAGGAGACCCAGTACTTC,CASSRAGEETQYF,TRBD2,TRBJ2-5,NA,TRBV18
TGTGCCAGCAGCTTAGACAGAGAAGAGACCCAGTACTTC,CASSLDREETQYF,NA,TRBJ2-5,few,TRBV11-2
TGTGCCAGCAGCGTACTGGGGACTGGGGCCAACGTCCTGACTTTC,CASSVLGTGANVLTF,NA,TRBJ2-6,NA,TRBV9
TGTGCCAGCAGCTTATATGAGCAGTTCTTC,CASSLYEQFF,NA,TRBJ2-1,NA,TRBV7-9
TGCAGCGTCACCCTGAACACTGAAGCTTTCTTT,CSVTLNTEAFF,NA,TRBJ1-1,NA,TRBV29-1
TGTGCCAGCAGGGACAGGGGGCGATTAGATGAAAAACTGTTTTTT,CASRDRGRLDEKLFF,TRBD1,TRBJ1-4,few,TRBV27
TGTGCCAGCAGAGGGACTACCTACGAGCAGTACTTC,CASRGTTYEQYF,TRBD2,TRBJ2-7,few,TRBV2
TGTGCCTGGAGTCCTAGTAGCGGGAGGTTGCAGACCCAGTACTTC,CAWSPSSGRLQTQYF,TRBD2,TRBJ2-5,few,TRBV30
TGCGCCAGCAGTCAATTACGAGGGGGGCGCCTGGAGACCCAGTACTTC,CASSQLRGGRLETQYF,NA,TRBJ2-5,NA,TRBV23-1